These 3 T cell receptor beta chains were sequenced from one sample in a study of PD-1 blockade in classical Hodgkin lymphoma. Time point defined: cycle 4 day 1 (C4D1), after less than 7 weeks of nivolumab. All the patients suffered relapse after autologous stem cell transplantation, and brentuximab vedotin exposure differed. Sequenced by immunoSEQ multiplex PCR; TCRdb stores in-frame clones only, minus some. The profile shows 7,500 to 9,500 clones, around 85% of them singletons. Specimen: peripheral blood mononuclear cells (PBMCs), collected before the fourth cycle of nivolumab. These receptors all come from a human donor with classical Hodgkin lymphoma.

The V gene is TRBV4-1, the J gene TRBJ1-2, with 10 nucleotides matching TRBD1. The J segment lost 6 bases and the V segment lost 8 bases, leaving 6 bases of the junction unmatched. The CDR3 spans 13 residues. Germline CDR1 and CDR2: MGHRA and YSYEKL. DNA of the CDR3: TGCGCCAGCCGACAGGGGGCTTCTGATGGCTACACCTTC. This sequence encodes CASRQGASDGYTF.

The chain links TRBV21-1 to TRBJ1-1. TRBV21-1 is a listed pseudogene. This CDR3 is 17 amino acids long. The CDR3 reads CASSECNWGGSGTEAFF. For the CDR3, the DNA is TGTGCCAGCAGCGAATGCAATTGGGGGGGGTCGGGCACTGAAGCTTTCTTT.

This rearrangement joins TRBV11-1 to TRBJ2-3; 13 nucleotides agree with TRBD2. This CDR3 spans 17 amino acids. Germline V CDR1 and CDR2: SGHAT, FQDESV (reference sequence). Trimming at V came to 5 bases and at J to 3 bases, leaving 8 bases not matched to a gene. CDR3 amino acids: CASSPGGTSGKTDTQYF. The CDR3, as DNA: TGTGCCAGCAGCCCAGGGGGGACTAGCGGGAAGACAGATACGCAGTATTTT.